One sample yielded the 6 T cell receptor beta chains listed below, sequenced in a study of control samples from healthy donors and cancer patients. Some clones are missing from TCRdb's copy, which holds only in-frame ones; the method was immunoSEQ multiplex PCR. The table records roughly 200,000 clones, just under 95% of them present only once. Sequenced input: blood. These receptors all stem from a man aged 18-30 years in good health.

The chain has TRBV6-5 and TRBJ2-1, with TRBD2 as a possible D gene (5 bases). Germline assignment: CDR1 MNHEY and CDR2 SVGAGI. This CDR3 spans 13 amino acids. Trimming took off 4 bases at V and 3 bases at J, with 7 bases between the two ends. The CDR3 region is CASSFRDYNEQFF. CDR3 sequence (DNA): TGTGCCAGCAGTTTCCGGGACTACAATGAGCAGTTCTTC.

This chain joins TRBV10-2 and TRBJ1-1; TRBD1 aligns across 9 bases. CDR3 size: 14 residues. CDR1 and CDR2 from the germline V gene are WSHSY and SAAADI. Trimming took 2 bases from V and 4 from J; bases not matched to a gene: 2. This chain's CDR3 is CASSEGTGLTEAFF. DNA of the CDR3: TGCGCCAGCAGTGAGGGGACAGGGCTCACTGAAGCTTTCTTT.

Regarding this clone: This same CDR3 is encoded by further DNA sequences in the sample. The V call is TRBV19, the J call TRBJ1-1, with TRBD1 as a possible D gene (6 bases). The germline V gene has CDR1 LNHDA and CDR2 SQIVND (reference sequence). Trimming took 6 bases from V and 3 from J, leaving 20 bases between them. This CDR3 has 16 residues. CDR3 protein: CASRTPRGGEYTEAFF. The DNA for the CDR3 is TGTGCCAGTAGGACGCCCAGAGGGGGTGAGTACACTGAAGCTTTCTTT.

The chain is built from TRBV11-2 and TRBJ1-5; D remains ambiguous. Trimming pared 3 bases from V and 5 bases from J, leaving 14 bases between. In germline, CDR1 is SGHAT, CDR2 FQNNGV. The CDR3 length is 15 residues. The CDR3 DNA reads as TGTGCCAGCAGCTTTTCGGGCGGAAGAGATCAGCCCCAGCATTTT. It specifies CASSFSGGRDQPQHF.

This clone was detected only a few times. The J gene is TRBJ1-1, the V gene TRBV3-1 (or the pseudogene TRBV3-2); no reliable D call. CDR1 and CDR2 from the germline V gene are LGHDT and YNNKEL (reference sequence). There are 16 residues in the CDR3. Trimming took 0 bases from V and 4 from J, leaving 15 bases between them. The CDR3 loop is CASSQDWRSKGTEAFF. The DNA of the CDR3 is TGTGCCAGCAGCCAAGATTGGCGCTCTAAGGGCACTGAAGCTTTCTTT.

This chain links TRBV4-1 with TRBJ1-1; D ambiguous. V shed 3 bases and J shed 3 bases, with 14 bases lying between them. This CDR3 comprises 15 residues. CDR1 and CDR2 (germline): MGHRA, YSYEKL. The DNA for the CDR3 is TGCGCCAGCAGCCACCAAGACAAGTTGGACACTGAAGCTTTCTTT. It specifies CASSHQDKLDTEAFF.